The rows below give T cell receptor beta chains drawn from one sample of a study of patients and donors after allogeneic stem cell transplantation. Each CDR3 protein is one row after TCRdb ran MiXCR on the RT-PCR reads. The repertoire holds hundreds of thousands of distinct CDR3 sequences, 13% to 15% seen once, with around a tenth in the top ten. Sample: blood, either unsorted or a sorted T cell fraction (not recorded which). The receptors were sampled from a human donor who was either an allogeneic HSCT recipient or a stem cell or donor lymphocyte infusion donor (not recorded which). It is not recorded whose cells these are; they may come from a transplant donor. Each CDR3 is given with its conserved first and last residue. A D gene is named only where the DNA matches it firmly. Rows give clone size only sometimes, using once, few, many, or a class for an expanded clone.

TRBJ1-1 | TRBD1 | TRBV20-1 | many | CSAPRTGSGTEAFF | TGCAGTGCTCCACGGACAGGATCCGGCACTGAAGCTTTCTTT
TRBJ2-7 | - | TRBV21-1 | - | CASSKAQKREPKYEQYF | TGTGCCAGCAGCAAAGCGCAGAAGCGGGAGCCGAAGTACGAGCAGTACTTC
TRBJ2-3 | TRBD2 | TRBV19 | few | CASSRLAERTDTQYF | TGTGCCAGTAGTCGACTAGCGGAGCGCACAGATACGCAGTATTTT
TRBJ2-5 | - | TRBV21-1 | many | CASSLGRGEETQYF | TGTGCCAGCAGCCTTGGACGGGGGGAAGAGACCCAGTACTTC
TRBJ2-7 | - | TRBV29-1 | - | CSVVVGAYEQYF | TGCAGCGTTGTGGTAGGGGCCTACGAGCAGTACTTC
TRBJ1-1 | TRBD1 | TRBV12-3/TRBV12-4 | many | CASSQQGSTEAFF | TGTGCCAGCAGTCAACAGGGGAGCACTGAAGCTTTCTTT
TRBJ1-5 | - | TRBV19 | few | CASSSRRVPSNQPQHF | TGTGCCAGTAGCAGCCGCAGAGTTCCTAGCAATCAGCCCCAGCATTTT
TRBJ2-1 | TRBD2 | TRBV4-3 | many | CASSQGLAGDLYNEQFF | TGCGCCAGCAGCCAGGGACTAGCGGGGGACCTCTACAATGAGCAGTTCTTC
TRBJ2-5 | - | TRBV11-3 | - | CASSRSEGLRETQYF | TGTGCCAGCAGCCGCTCTGAGGGGCTTCGGGAGACCCAGTACTTC
TRBJ2-1 | - | TRBV5-1 | - | CASRPGPASYNEQFF | TGCGCCAGCAGACCTGGACCCGCCTCCTACAATGAGCAGTTCTTC
TRBJ1-4 | - | TRBV5-1 | many | CASSLAVGPGEKLFF | TGCGCCAGCAGCTTGGCCGTAGGGCCGGGGGAAAAACTGTTTTTT
TRBJ1-4 | - | TRBV30 | few | CAIEREKLFF | TGTGCCATTGAGAGGGAAAAACTGTTTTTT
TRBJ2-5 | - | TRBV3-1 | many | CASSQDRRETQYF | TGTGCCAGCAGCCAAGATCGCAGGGAGACCCAGTACTTC
TRBJ1-1 | - | TRBV7-8 | - | CASSPHRVRNTEAFF | TGTGCCAGCAGCCCCCATAGGGTCAGGAACACTGAAGCTTTCTTT
TRBJ2-1 | TRBD1 | TRBV24-1 | - | CATSDTDREYNEQFF | TGTGCCACCAGTGATACGGACAGGGAATACAATGAGCAGTTCTTC
TRBJ2-5 | - | TRBV2 | - | CASSWGAGSGETQYF | TGTGCCAGCAGTTGGGGGGCAGGATCTGGGGAGACCCAGTACTTC
TRBJ2-7 | TRBD2 | TRBV7-2 | many | CASSDGGALYF | TGTGCCAGCAGTGACGGGGGGGCCCTGTACTTC
TRBJ1-1 | TRBD1 | TRBV5-1 | many | CASSLDRGNTEAFF | TGTGCCAGCAGTCTTGACAGGGGGAACACTGAAGCTTTCTTT
TRBJ2-2 | TRBD2 | TRBV11-3 | - | CASTPLAANTGELFF | TGTGCCAGCACCCCTCTAGCGGCGAACACCGGGGAGCTGTTTTTT
TRBJ1-5 | TRBD1 | TRBV6-1 | - | CASSPQGWKGNQPQHF | TGTGCCAGCAGCCCACAGGGGTGGAAAGGCAATCAGCCCCAGCATTTT
TRBJ2-5 | - | TRBV6-1 | few | CASNEDTQETQYF | TGTGCCAGCAATGAGGATACTCAAGAGACCCAGTACTTC
TRBJ2-1 | TRBD1 | TRBV12-3/TRBV12-4 | many | CASREGQGAYNEQFF | TGTGCCAGCAGGGAGGGACAGGGGGCCTACAATGAGCAGTTCTTC
TRBJ2-3 | - | TRBV6-1 | many | CASSEALRGTLRNTQYF | TGTGCCAGCAGTGAAGCGTTGCGTGGGACGCTACGGAATACGCAGTATTTT
TRBJ2-3 | - | TRBV29-1 | many | CSVAGDTQYF | TGCAGCGTTGCAGGAGATACGCAGTATTTT
TRBJ1-5 | - | TRBV9 | - | CASSVGGGFRDHDQPQHF | TGTGCCAGCAGCGTAGGGGGAGGGTTTCGTGACCATGATCAGCCCCAGCATTTT
TRBJ2-1 | TRBD2 | TRBV3-1 | - | CASSHRAGGSEQFF | TGTGCCAGCAGCCACCGGGCGGGAGGTAGTGAGCAGTTCTTC